This TCR beta chain was retrieved from a study of T cells after posttransplantation cyclophosphamide. Looked up from germline, CDR1 is SNHLY and CDR2 is FYNNEI. V lost 2 bases, J lost 11 bases, and 18 bases lay in between. CDR3 length equals 14 residues. Data came from immunoSEQ multiplex PCR; TCRdb stores just in-frame clones and leaves some out. Recorded here are under 1,500 clones, none singletons. Regarding the study as a whole: Skin or GI-infiltrating T cells shared few TRB sequences with blood. Donor CD8+ memory clones often dominated recipient blood repertoires at later times. Recipient CMV seropositivity and CMV reactivation strongly tracked TRB clonality.

A marrow graft followed busulfan-fludarabine conditioning, with cyclophosphamide on days +3 and +4. In its sample, this clone ranks as medium-sized. No antigen is known for it. This rearrangement joins TRBV2 to TRBJ1-1; D is undetermined. The TCR sequence derives from a male patient between 25 and 39 years old who received an allogeneic stem cell transplant from a related donor, was CMV-positive, and had no GVHD. The graft donor may have contributed some T cells. The source was PBMCs, collected 84 days after allogeneic stem cell transplant with posttransplant cyclophosphamide. CDR3 nucleotides: TGTGCCAGCAGTGAACTTCCGGCGGGCCTTCGGGCTTTCTTT. Protein: CASSELPAGLRAFF.